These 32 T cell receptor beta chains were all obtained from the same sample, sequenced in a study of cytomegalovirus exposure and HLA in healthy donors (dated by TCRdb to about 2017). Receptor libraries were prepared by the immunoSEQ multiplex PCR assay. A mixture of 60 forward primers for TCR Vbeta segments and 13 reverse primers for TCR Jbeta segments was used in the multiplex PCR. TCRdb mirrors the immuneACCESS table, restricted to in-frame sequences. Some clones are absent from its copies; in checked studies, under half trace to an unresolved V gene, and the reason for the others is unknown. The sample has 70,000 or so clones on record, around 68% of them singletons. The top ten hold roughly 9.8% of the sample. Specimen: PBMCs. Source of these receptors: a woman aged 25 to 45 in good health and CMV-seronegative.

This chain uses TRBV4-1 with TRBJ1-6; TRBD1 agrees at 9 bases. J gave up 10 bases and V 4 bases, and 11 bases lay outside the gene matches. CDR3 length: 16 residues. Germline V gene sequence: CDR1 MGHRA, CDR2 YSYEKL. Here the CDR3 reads CASSLQTGTGFSPLHF. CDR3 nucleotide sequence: TGCGCCAGCAGCCTCCAGACCGGGACAGGGTTCTCACCCCTCCACTTT.

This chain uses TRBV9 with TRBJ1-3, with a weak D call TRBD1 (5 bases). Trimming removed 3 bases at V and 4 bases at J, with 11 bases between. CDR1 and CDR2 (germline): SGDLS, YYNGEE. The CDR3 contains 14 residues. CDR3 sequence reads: CASSGDSWGNTIYF. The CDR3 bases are TGTGCCAGCAGCGGGGACTCTTGGGGAAACACCATATATTTT.

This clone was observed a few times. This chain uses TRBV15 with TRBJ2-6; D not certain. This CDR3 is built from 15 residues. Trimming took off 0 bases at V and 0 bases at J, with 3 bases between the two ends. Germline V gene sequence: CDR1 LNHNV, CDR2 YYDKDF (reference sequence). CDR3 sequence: CATSRDHSGANVLTF. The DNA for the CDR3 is TGTGCCACCAGCAGAGATCACTCTGGGGCCAACGTCCTGACTTTC. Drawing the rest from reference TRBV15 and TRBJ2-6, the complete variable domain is DAMVIQNPRYQVTQFGKPVTLSCSQTLNHNVMYWYQQKSSQAPKLLFHYYDKDFNNEADTPDNFQSRRPNTSFCFLDIRSPGLGDTAMYLCATSRDHSGANVLTFGAGSRLTVL.

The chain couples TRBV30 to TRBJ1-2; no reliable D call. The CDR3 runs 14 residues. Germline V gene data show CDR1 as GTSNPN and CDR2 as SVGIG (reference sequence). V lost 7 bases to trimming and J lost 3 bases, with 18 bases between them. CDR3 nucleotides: TGTGCCTCCTATGGCCCAGGCGCTGACTATGGCTACACCTTC. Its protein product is CASYGPGADYGYTF.

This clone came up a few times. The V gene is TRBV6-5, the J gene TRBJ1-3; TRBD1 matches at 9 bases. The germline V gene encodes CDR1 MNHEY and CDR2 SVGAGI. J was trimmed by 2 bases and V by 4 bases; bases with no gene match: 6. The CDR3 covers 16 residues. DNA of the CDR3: TGTGCCAGCAGTTGGGGGACAGGGATAACTGGAAACACCATATATTTT. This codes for CASSWGTGITGNTIYF.

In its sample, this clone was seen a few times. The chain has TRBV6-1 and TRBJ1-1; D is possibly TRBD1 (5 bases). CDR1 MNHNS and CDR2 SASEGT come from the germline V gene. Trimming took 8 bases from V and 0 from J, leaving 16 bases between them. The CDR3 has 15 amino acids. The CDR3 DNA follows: TGTGCCAGCCCAGGCTTAGGGGCCCTGAACACTGAAGCTTTCTTT. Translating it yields CASPGLGALNTEAFF.

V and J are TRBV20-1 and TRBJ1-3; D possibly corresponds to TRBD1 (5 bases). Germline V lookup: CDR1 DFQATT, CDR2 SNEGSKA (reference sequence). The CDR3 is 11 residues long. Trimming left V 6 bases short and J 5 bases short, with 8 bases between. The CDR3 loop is CSAPDRNTIYF. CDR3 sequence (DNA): TGCAGTGCCCCGGACAGAAACACCATATATTTT.

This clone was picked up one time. CDR3 DNA sequence: TGTGCCAGCAGCCCCCACACAGATACGCAGTATTTT. This codes for CASSPHTDTQYF. The chain links TRBV9 to TRBJ2-3; D gene uncertain. The germline CDR1 and CDR2 sequences are SGDLS and YYNGEE. The CDR3 is 12 residues long. V shed 4 bases and J shed 2 bases, with 5 bases lying between them.

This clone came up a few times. The chain's CDR3 is CASSSQGTGNNSPLHF. CDR3 DNA: TGCGCCAGCAGCTCTCAAGGTACAGGGAATAATTCACCCCTCCACTTT. This chain joins TRBV5-1 and TRBJ1-6, with D perhaps TRBD1 (6 bases). From germline, CDR1 is SGHRS and CDR2 YFSETQ. There are 16 residues in the CDR3. The V end was cut by 3 bases, the J end by 5 bases, with 15 bases between.

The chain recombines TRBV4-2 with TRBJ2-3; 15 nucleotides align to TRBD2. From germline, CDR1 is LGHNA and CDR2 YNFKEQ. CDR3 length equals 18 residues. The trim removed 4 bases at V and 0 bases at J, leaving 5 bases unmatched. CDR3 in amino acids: CASSRGTSGGSSTDTQYF. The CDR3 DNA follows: TGTGCCAGCAGCCGCGGGACTAGCGGGGGGAGTAGCACAGATACGCAGTATTTT.

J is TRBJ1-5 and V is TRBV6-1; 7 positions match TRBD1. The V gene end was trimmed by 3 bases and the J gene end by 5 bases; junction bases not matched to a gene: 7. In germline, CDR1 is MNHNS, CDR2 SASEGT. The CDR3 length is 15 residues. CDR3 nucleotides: TGTGCCAGCAGTGACCCGACAGGGAACGATCAGCCCCAGCATTTT. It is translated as CASSDPTGNDQPQHF.

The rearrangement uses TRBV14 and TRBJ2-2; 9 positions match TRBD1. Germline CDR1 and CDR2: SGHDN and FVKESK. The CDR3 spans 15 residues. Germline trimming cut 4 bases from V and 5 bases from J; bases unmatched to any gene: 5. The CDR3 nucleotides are TGTGCCAGCAGCCCCGGACAGGGGAGAACCGGGGAGCTGTTTTTT. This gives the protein CASSPGQGRTGELFF.

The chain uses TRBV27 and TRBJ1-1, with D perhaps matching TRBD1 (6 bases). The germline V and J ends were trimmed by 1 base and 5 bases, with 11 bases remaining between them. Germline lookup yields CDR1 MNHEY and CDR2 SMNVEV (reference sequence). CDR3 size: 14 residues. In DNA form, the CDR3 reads TGTGCCAGCAGTTTATTGGGGGCAGGGACTGAAGCTTTCTTT. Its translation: CASSLLGAGTEAFF.

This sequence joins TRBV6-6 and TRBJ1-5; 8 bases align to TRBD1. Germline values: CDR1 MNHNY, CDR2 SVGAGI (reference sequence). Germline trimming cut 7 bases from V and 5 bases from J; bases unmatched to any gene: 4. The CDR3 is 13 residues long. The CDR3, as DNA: TGTGCCAGCAACGACAGGGGAGATCAGCCCCAGCATTTT. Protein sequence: CASNDRGDQPQHF.

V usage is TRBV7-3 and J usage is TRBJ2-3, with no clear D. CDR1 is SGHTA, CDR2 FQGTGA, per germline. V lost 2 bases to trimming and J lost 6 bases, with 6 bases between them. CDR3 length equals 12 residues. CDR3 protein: CASSLFGDTQYF. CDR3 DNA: TGTGCCAGCAGCTTATTCGGGGATACGCAGTATTTT.

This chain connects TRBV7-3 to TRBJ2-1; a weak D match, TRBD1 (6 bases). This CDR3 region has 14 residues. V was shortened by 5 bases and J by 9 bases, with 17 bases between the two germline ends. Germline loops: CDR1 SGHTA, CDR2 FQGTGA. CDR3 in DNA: TGTGCCAGCAGCCCGAACGTGGGGGCCCCTGAGCAGTTCTTC. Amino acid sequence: CASSPNVGAPEQFF. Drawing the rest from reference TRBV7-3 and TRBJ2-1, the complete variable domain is GAGVSQTPSNKVTEKGKYVELRCDPISGHTALYWYRQSLGQGPEFLIYFQGTGAADDSGLPNDRFFAVRPEGSVSTLKIQRTERGDSAVYLCASSPNVGAPEQFFGPGTRLTVL.

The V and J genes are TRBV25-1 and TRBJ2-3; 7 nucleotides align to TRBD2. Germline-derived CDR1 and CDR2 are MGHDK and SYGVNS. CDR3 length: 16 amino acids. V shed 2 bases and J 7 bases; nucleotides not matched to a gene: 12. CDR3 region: CASSEVRDYPIYTQYF. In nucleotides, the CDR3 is TGTGCCAGCAGTGAAGTCCGGGACTACCCCATTTATACGCAGTATTTT.

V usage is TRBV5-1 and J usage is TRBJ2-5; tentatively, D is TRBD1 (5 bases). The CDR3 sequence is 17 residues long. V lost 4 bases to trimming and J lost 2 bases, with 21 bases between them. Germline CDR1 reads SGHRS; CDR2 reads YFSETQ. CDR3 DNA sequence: TGCGCCAGCAGCCCGGATCGGTTTGGGCAGGGACAAGAGACCCAGTACTTC. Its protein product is CASSPDRFGQGQETQYF.

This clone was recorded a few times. CDR3 region: CASSPQGALTGELFF. The CDR3 DNA follows: TGTGCCAGCTCACCACAGGGGGCTCTCACCGGGGAGCTGTTTTTT. This chain joins TRBV18 and TRBJ2-2, with 7 bases identical to TRBD1. Germline V lookup: CDR1 KGHSH, CDR2 LQKENI. V shed 1 base and J 4 bases; nucleotides not matched to a gene: 3. The CDR3 runs 15 residues.

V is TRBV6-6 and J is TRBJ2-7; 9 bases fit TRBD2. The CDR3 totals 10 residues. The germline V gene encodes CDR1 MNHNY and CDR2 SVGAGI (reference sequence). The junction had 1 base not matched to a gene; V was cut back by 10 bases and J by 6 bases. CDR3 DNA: TGTGCCACGCGGGGGGGCGAGCAGTACTTC. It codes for CATRGGEQYF.

In DNA, the CDR3 is TGTGCCAGCAGCGCAACCAGGGGGCGGCTTACTGAAGCTTTCTTT. It yields the protein CASSATRGRLTEAFF. The rearrangement uses TRBV5-6 and TRBJ1-1, with 8 nucleotides matching TRBD1. The V segment lost 4 bases and the J segment 5 bases; nucleotides outside the gene matches: 10. The CDR3 contains 15 residues. Germline-derived CDR1 and CDR2 are SGHDT and YYEEEE.

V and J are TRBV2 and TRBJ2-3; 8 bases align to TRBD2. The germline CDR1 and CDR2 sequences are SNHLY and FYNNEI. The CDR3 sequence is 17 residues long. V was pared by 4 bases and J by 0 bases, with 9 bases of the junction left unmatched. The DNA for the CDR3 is TGTGCCAGCAGTGGGCCAGCGGGGGTAACTAGCACAGATACGCAGTATTTT. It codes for CASSGPAGVTSTDTQYF.

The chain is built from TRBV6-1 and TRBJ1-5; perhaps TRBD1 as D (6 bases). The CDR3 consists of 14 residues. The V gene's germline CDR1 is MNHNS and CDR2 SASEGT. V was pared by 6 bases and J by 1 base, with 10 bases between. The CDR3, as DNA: TGTGCCAGCAGCACCGACAGGAGCAATCAGCCCCAGCATTTT. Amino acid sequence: CASSTDRSNQPQHF.

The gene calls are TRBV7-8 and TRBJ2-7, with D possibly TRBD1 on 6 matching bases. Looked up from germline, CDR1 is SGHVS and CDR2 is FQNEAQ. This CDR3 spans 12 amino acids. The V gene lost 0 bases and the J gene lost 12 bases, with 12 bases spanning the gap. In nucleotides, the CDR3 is TGTGCCAGCAGCTTAGCGAATGGACAGTTGTACTTC. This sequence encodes CASSLANGQLYF.

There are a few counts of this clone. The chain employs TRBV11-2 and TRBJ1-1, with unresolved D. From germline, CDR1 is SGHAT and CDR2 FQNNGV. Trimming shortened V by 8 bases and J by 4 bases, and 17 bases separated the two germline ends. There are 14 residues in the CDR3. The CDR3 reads CASDTRPRGTEAFF. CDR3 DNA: TGTGCCAGCGACACAAGACCCCGGGGCACTGAAGCTTTCTTT.

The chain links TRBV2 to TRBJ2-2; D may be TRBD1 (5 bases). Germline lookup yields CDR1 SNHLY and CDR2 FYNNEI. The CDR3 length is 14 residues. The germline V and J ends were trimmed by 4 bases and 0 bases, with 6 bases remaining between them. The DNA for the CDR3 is TGTGCCAGCAGTGGGGGCCCGAACACCGGGGAGCTGTTTTTT. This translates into CASSGGPNTGELFF.

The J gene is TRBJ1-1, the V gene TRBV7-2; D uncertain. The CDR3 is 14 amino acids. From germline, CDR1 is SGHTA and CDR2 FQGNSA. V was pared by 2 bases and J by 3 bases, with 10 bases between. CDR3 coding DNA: TGTGCCAGCAGCTTAAAAGGGAGGGACACTGAAGCTTTCTTT. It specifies CASSLKGRDTEAFF.

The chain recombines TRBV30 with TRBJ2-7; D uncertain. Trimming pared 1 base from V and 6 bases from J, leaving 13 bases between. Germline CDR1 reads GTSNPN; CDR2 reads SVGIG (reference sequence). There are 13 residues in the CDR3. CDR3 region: CAWSGNPGIEQYF. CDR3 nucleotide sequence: TGTGCCTGGAGTGGAAACCCAGGCATCGAGCAGTACTTC.

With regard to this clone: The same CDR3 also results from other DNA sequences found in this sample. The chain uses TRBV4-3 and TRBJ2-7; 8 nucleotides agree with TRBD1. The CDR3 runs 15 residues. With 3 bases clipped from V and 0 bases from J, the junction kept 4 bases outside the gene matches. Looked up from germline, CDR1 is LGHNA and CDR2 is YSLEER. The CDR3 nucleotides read TGCGCCAGCAGCCATTCCGGGACAGGCTCCTACGAGCAGTACTTC. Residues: CASSHSGTGSYEQYF.

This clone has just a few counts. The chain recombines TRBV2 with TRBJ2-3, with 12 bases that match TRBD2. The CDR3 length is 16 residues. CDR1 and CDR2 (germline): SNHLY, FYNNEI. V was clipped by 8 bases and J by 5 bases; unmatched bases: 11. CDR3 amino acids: CASARSSGGAGDTQYF. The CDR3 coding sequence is TGTGCCAGCGCCAGATCTAGCGGGGGGGCTGGAGATACGCAGTATTTT.

The CDR3 DNA sequence: TGTGCCAGCAGCTTAGGTCCGAGCTCCTATAATTCACCCCTCCACTTT. Its protein product is CASSLGPSSYNSPLHF. The chain recombines TRBV7-3 with TRBJ1-6; D uncertain. The CDR3 spans 16 residues. Trimming removed 2 bases at V and 0 bases at J, with 8 bases between. Germline V gene sequence: CDR1 SGHTA, CDR2 FQGTGA.

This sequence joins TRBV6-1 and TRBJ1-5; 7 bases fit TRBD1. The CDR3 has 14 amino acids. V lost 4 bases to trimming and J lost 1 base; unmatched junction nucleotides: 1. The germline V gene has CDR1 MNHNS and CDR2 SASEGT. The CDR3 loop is CASSGTGSNQPQHF. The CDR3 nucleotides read TGTGCCAGCAGTGGGACAGGAAGCAATCAGCCCCAGCATTTT.